The sequence of this T cell receptor (beta chain) was determined in a study of T-cell memory formation after mild COVID-19. About the research overall: TCR clusters largely stayed donor specific. Overall study findings and caveats: The authors left the SARS-CoV-2 specificity of second-wave clones peaking on day 37 unconfirmed. CD8+ contracting clones occupied EMRA, while CD4+ ones occupied mainly CM and EM.

With 0 bases clipped from V and 4 bases from J, the junction kept 7 bases outside the gene matches. There are 17 residues in the CDR3. Germline lookup yields CDR1 LGHNA and CDR2 YSLEER. On this clonotype: Its target is not known.

TCRdb processed the 5' RACE reads anew with MiXCR; each CDR3 protein has one entry. Of hundreds of thousands of distinct CDR3 sequences listed, roughly 24% are singletons. The TCR was taken from an adult woman who had mild COVID-19 (a few samples of this study predate the infection). Cell type and time point are not known. Material: PBMCs or a T cell subset sorted from them (not recorded which). The V call is TRBV4-3, the J call TRBJ2-2; the match to TRBD2 covers 8 bases. As DNA, the CDR3 is TGCGCCAGCAGCCAAGATCCAGCGGGAGCCCCCACCGGGGAGCTGTTTTTT. This sequence encodes CASSQDPAGAPTGELFF.